This entry is about one T cell receptor (beta chain). Its antigen is not identified. The sample comes from a study of T-cell memory formation after mild COVID-19. Overall study results and limits: Cross-reactive memory apparently joined, as some responding clones appeared in pre-infection memory. CD8+ contracting clones occupied EMRA, while CD4+ ones occupied mainly CM and EM.

V lost 4 bases to trimming and J lost 12 bases; unmatched junction nucleotides: 5. The CDR3 is 12 residues long. TCR alpha and TCR beta cDNA libraries carrying sample barcodes and UMIs came from 5'RACE with constant-segment primers. TCRdb used MiXCR to reprocess the 5' RACE reads, holding one entry per CDR3 protein. The data show roughly 190,000 distinct CDR3 sequences, around 26% seen once. The chain combines TRBV12-3 or TRBV12-4 with TRBJ2-1, with 8 bases fitting TRBD2. This TCR was sampled from an adult woman who had mild COVID-19 (a few samples of this study predate the infection). Cell type and time point are not known. Sequenced material: PBMCs or a T cell subset sorted from them (not recorded which). DNA for the CDR3: TGTGCCAGCAGTTCACGGGGGGGTGGGCAGTTCTTC. It codes for CASSSRGGGQFF.